The 10 T cell receptor beta chains below come from one sample, sequenced in a study of shared clonotypes between healthy human individuals. Assay used: immunoSEQ multiplex PCR; TCRdb lists only in-frame clones, some missing. Seen here are approximately 2.4 million clones, 90% to 97% observed once, and the top ten hold approximately 0.13%. Material: naive CD4+ T cells sorted from blood. Subset here: CD45RA+ positively selected. The receptors were sampled from a young man in good health.

The rearrangement joins TRBV7-8 to TRBJ2-1, with 8 bases that match TRBD1. The CDR3 totals 16 residues. The V segment lost 2 bases and the J segment 5 bases; nucleotides outside the gene matches: 8. Germline V CDR1 and CDR2: SGHVS, FQNEAQ. The CDR3 nucleotides read TGTGCCAGCAGCTTATTAGGACAGGGAAATAACAATGAGCAGTTCTTC. Amino acid sequence: CASSLLGQGNNNEQFF.

The chain is built from TRBV7-9 and TRBJ2-5, with a weak D call TRBD1 (6 bases). V was shortened by 4 bases and J by 2 bases, with 23 bases between the two germline ends. Per the germline V gene, CDR1 is SEHNR and CDR2 is FQNEAQ (reference sequence). This CDR3 region has 18 residues. The CDR3 DNA sequence: TGTGCCAGCAGCTCCTCCGAGGACAGCTCTTTATCGCAAGAGACCCAGTACTTC. It yields the protein CASSSSEDSSLSQETQYF. Full variable domain (remainder filled in from reference TRBV7-9 and TRBJ2-5): DTGVSQNPRHKITKRGQNVTFRCDPISEHNRLYWYRQTLGQGPEFLTYFQNEAQLEKSRLLSDRFSAERPKGSFSTLEIQRTEQGDSAMYLCASSSSEDSSLSQETQYFGPGTRLLVL.

The rearrangement joins TRBV5-6 to TRBJ1-1; a possible D gene is TRBD1 (5 bases). The V gene lost 1 base and the J gene lost 5 bases, with 15 bases spanning the gap. CDR1 is SGHDT and CDR2 is YYEEEE in the germline V gene. The CDR3 has 15 amino acids. CDR3 loop: CASSLSRALRTEAFF. DNA for the CDR3: TGTGCCAGCAGCTTGAGCAGGGCCCTGAGGACTGAAGCTTTCTTT.

The chain links TRBV7-8 to TRBJ2-5; 8 nucleotides align to TRBD2. With 3 bases clipped from V and 4 bases from J, the junction kept 7 bases outside the gene matches. The germline V gene encodes CDR1 SGHVS and CDR2 FQNEAQ. This CDR3 comprises 15 residues. DNA of the CDR3: TGTGCCAGCAGCTTCAGCGGGAGTAGGGGAGAGACCCAGTACTTC. This gives the protein CASSFSGSRGETQYF.

The chain joins TRBV30 to TRBJ2-2; 8 bases are a match to TRBD1. The germline V gene has CDR1 GTSNPN and CDR2 SVGIG (reference sequence). CDR3 size: 12 residues. V lost 5 bases, J lost 6 bases, and 2 bases stayed unmatched. In DNA, the CDR3 is TGTGCCTGGGACAGGGGAGCCGGGGAGCTGTTTTTT. Its protein is CAWDRGAGELFF.

The rearrangement links TRBV30 to TRBJ2-3; D unresolved. The germline V gene encodes CDR1 GTSNPN and CDR2 SVGIG (reference sequence). The V end lost 4 bases, the J end lost 1 base, and 12 bases lay between the germline ends. The CDR3 runs 14 residues. The chain's CDR3 is CAWTSISGTDTQYF. For the CDR3, the DNA is TGTGCCTGGACCTCGATATCGGGCACAGATACGCAGTATTTT. The variable domain in full, with the rest retrieved from reference TRBV30 and TRBJ2-3, is SQTIHQWPATLVQPVGSPLSLECTVEGTSNPNLYWYRQAAGRGLQLLFYSVGIGQISSEVPQNLSASRPQDRQFILSSKKLLLSDSGFYLCAWTSISGTDTQYFGPGTRLTVL.

The chain links TRBV6-1 to TRBJ2-5; maybe TRBD2 (5 bases). CDR1 MNHNS and CDR2 SASEGT come from the germline V gene. CDR3 length: 15 residues. The ends were cut back, 6 bases at V and 5 bases at J, with 19 bases in the middle. The DNA of the CDR3 is TGTGCCAGCAGCGCTGAGGGTACGGCGCGTGAGACCCAGTACTTC. This encodes CASSAEGTARETQYF.

The V call is TRBV30, the J call TRBJ2-4; possible D gene TRBD2, 6 bases. Germline CDR1 GTSNPN, CDR2 SVGIG (reference sequence). The CDR3 sequence is 14 residues long. The ends were cut back, 0 bases at V and 6 bases at J, with 12 bases in the middle. The CDR3 protein is CAWSVGGSGNIQYF. In DNA form, the CDR3 reads TGTGCCTGGAGTGTGGGGGGTTCCGGAAACATTCAGTACTTC.

This clone was seen just once. Other nucleotide sequences in the sample specify the same CDR3. The genes are TRBV29-1 and TRBJ2-7; 8 nucleotides agree with TRBD2. Unmatched junction bases numbered 6, after V lost 6 bases and J lost 2 bases. The CDR3 spans 13 residues. The V gene's germline CDR1 is SQVTM and CDR2 ANQGSEA. CDR3: CSVRTGGPYEQYF. CDR3 bases: TGCAGCGTGCGTACGGGGGGGCCCTACGAGCAGTACTTC.

The chain is built from TRBV6-6 and TRBJ1-5; 9 bases align to TRBD1. The CDR3 loop spans 15 amino acids. Germline V CDR1 and CDR2: MNHNY, SVGAGI (reference sequence). J gave up 4 bases and V 6 bases, and 7 bases lay outside the gene matches. The CDR3 bases are TGTGCCAGCAGCCCGGGGGGGACAGGGAATCAGCCCCAGCATTTT. It encodes CASSPGGTGNQPQHF.